This T cell receptor beta chain was retrieved from a study of blood T cells in healthy people across ages. Study-level information: Every two T cells gave about one barcoded beta molecule via template switching.

Points from the study as a whole: Lack of knowledge of donor CMV status possibly confounded expanded clonotype changes. Fewer expanded clones and more diversity marked long-lived versus aged donors.

This clonotype was counted a few times. The antigen is undetermined. Next came a second PCR, run for about 7 to 12 cycles, which used a sample-barcoded 5' primer along with a J-beta primer mix. TCRdb ran MiXCR on the 5' RACE reads and lists one entry per CDR3 protein. The sample shows around 1,500,000 distinct CDR3 sequences, 28% of them seen only once. Germline V gene sequence: CDR1 SNHLY, CDR2 FYNNEI. The CDR3 consists of 14 residues. V shed 4 bases and J 10 bases; nucleotides not matched to a gene: 6. The chain joins TRBV2 to TRBJ2-1; 11 nucleotides line up with TRBD2. This TCR was recovered from a woman in her twenties or thirties in good health. The material sequenced was blood. The CDR3: CASSVLLAGVEQFF. CDR3 in DNA: TGTGCCAGCAGTGTATTACTAGCGGGGGTAGAGCAGTTCTTC.